This TCR beta chain was identified during a study of T-cell memory formation after mild COVID-19. TCRdb reprocessed the 5' RACE reads with MiXCR, giving one entry per CDR3 protein. Seen here are approximately 200,000 distinct CDR3 sequences, 16% observed once, and the top ten hold about 2%. CDR3 size: 15 residues. V was pared by 9 bases and J by 1 base, with 6 bases of the junction left unmatched. CDR1 and CDR2 (germline): KGHDR, SFDVKD. This receptor was identified in an adult woman who had mild COVID-19 (a few samples of this study predate the infection). Cell type and time point are not known. The specimen sequenced was PBMCs or a T cell subset sorted from them (not recorded which). J is TRBJ2-3 and V is TRBV24-1; 10 positions agree with TRBD2. The CDR3 loop reads CATPEREGRTDTQYF. DNA for the CDR3: TGTGCCACCCCGGAGCGGGAGGGTCGCACAGATACGCAGTATTTT.